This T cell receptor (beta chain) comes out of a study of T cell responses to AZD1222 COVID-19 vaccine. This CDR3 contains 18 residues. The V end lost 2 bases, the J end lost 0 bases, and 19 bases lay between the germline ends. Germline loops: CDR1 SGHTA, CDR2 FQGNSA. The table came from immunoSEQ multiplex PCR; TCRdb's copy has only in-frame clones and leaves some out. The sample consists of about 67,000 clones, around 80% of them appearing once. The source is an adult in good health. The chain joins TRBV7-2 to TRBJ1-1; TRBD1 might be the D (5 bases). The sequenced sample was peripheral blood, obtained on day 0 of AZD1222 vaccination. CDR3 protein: CASSLSQSLGTMNTEAFF. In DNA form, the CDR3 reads TGTGCCAGCAGCTTATCCCAGTCGCTGGGGACTATGAACACTGAAGCTTTCTTT.